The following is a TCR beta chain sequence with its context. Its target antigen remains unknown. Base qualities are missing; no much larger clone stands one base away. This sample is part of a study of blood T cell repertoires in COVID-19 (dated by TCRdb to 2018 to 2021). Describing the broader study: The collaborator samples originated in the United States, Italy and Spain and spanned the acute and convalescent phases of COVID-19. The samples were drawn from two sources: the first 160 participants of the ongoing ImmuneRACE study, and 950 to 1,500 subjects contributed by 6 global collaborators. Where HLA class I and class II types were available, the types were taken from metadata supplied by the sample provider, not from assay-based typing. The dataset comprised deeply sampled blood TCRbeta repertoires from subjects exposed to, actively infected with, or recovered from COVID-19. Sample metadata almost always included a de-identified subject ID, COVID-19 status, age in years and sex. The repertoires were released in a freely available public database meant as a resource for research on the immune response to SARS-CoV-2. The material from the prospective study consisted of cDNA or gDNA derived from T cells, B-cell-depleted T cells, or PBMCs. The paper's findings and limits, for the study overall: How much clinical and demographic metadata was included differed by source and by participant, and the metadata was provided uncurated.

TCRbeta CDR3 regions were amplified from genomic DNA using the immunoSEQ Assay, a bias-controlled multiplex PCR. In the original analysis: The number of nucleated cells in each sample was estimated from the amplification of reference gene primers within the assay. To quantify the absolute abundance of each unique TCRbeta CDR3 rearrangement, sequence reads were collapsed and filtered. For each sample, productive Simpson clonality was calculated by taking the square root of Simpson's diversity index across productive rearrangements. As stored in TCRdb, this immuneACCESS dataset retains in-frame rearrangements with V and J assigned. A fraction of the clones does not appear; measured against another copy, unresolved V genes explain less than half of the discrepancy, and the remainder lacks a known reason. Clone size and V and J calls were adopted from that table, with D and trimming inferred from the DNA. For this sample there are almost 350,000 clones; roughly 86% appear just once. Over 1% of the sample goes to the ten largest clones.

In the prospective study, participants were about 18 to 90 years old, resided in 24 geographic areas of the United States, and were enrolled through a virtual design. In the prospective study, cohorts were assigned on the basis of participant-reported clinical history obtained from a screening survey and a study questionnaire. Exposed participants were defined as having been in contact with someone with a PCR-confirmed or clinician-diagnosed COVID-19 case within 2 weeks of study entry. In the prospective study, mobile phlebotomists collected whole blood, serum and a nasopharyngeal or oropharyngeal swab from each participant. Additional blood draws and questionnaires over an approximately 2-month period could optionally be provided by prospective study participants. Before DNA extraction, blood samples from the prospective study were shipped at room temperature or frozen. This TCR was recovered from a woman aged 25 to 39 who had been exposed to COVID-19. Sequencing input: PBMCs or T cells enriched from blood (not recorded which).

This receptor has the CDR3 CASSKGQGYSNQPQHF. The DNA sequence follows: TGTGCCAGCAGTAAGGGACAGGGCTATAGCAATCAGCCCCAGCATTTT. The chain was built from TRBV27 and TRBJ1-5, with 9 central nucleotides matching TRBD1. There are 16 amino acids in the CDR3, from cysteine to phenylalanine inclusive. Only the CDR3 region is kept as DNA, spanning 48 bases read in frame from base 1. Germline trimming amounts to 5 bases on V and 0 bases on J, with 5 as the count of junction bases outside the gene matches. Sequences MNHEY (CDR1) and SMNVEV (CDR2) are obtained from the germline V gene (reference sequence).